These T cell receptor beta chains were read from a single sample in a study of CD8 T cells in ankylosing spondylitis. In TCRdb, the 5' RACE reads were re-called with MiXCR into one record per CDR3 protein. The sample includes about 130,000 distinct CDR3 sequences, roughly 18% of them seen just once. Sequencing used blood, either unsorted or a sorted T cell fraction (not recorded which). The source is a male donor with ankylosing spondylitis. Both conserved end residues are part of each CDR3. D genes are given only for firm matches. Clone size is not always given. Where it is, it says once, few, many or a class for expanded clones.

size | D | J | V | CDR3 | DNA
few | - | TRBJ2-3 | TRBV7-9 | CASSLAVTTDTQYF | TGTGCCAGCAGCTTAGCCGTGACTACAGATACGCAGTATTTT
few | - | TRBJ2-2 | TRBV7-2 | CASSLVDYETGELFF | TGTGCCAGCAGCTTAGTGGACTACGAGACTGGGGAGCTGTTTTTT
few | TRBD2 | TRBJ2-7 | TRBV7-8 | CASSPGGRVYEQYF | TGTGCCAGCAGCCCCGGGGGGAGAGTCTACGAGCAGTACTTC
- | - | TRBJ2-7 | TRBV10-3 | CATGRPPATDYEQYF | TGTGCCACCGGTCGGCCCCCAGCCACGGACTACGAGCAGTACTTC
- | - | TRBJ2-1 | TRBV7-2 | CASSPPGPSQFF | TGTGCCAGCAGCCCACCGGGCCCTAGCCAGTTCTTC
- | - | TRBJ2-3 | TRBV28 | CASGKALRGTDTQYF | TGTGCCAGCGGCAAGGCATTACGAGGCACAGATACGCAGTATTTT
few | TRBD1 | TRBJ2-7 | TRBV20-1 | CSAHLGTGHYEQYF | TGCAGTGCCCATCTCGGGACAGGCCACTACGAGCAGTACTTC
few | - | TRBJ2-5 | TRBV6-2/TRBV6-3 | CASSYHPQDYQETQYF | TGTGCCAGCAGTTACCACCCACAGGACTACCAAGAGACCCAGTACTTC
- | TRBD2 | TRBJ2-5 | TRBV7-8 | CASSSLLAGMKETQYF | TGTGCCAGCAGTTCCTTACTAGCGGGGATGAAAGAGACCCAGTACTTC
- | TRBD2 | TRBJ2-5 | TRBV25-1 | CATVAGVQETQYF | TGTGCCACCGTAGCGGGAGTACAAGAGACCCAGTACTTC
- | - | TRBJ1-1 | TRBV4-2 | CASSPKTGNTEAFF | TGTGCCAGCAGCCCGAAGACGGGTAACACTGAAGCTTTCTTT
- | - | TRBJ1-3 | TRBV29-1 | CSVDEQNSGNTIYF | TGCAGCGTTGATGAACAGAACTCTGGAAACACCATATATTTT
few | - | TRBJ2-7 | TRBV3-1 | CASSQDRVYEQYF | TGTGCCAGCAGCCAAGACCGTGTCTACGAGCAGTACTTC
few | TRBD2 | TRBJ2-1 | TRBV24-1 | CATSGTSGGNNEQFF | TGTGCCACCAGTGGGACTAGCGGGGGCAACAATGAGCAGTTCTTC
- | TRBD1 | TRBJ2-6 | TRBV14 | CASRDRESTGANVLTF | TGTGCCAGCCGGGACAGGGAAAGTACTGGGGCCAACGTCCTGACTTTC
many | TRBD1 | TRBJ2-7 | TRBV29-1 | CSVVDRTSYEQYF | TGCAGCGTTGTGGACAGGACATCCTACGAGCAGTACTTC
- | - | TRBJ1-2 | TRBV20-1 | CSARAPEHYGYTF | TGCAGTGCTAGAGCCCCAGAGCACTATGGCTACACCTTC
- | - | TRBJ1-1 | TRBV28 | CATGEGTEAFF | TGTGCCACAGGGGAGGGCACTGAAGCTTTCTTT
few | - | TRBJ2-1 | TRBV4-3 | CASSQKGGDNEQFF | TGCGCCAGCAGCCAAAAAGGCGGTGACAATGAGCAGTTCTTC
many | - | TRBJ2-7 | TRBV2 | CASTRIFGAYEQYF | TGTGCCAGCACCCGGATTTTTGGGGCATACGAGCAGTACTTC
- | - | TRBJ2-5 | TRBV27 | CASRLRGGIKTQYF | TGTGCCAGCCGGCTCCGAGGCGGGATAAAGACCCAGTACTTC
- | - | TRBJ2-1 | TRBV12-3/TRBV12-4 | CASSLPSPYNEQFF | TGTGCCAGCAGTCTTCCTAGCCCTTACAATGAGCAGTTCTTC
few | - | TRBJ2-3 | TRBV5-1 | CASSLYVPSTDTQYF | TGCGCCAGCAGCTTGTACGTTCCTAGCACAGATACGCAGTATTTT
- | - | TRBJ2-3 | TRBV20-1 | CSAFGESEADTQYF | TGCAGTGCTTTTGGGGAAAGCGAGGCAGATACGCAGTATTTT
few | TRBD1 | TRBJ2-5 | TRBV7-9 | CASSPTDREHETQYF | TGTGCCAGCAGCCCGACCGACAGGGAACATGAGACCCAGTACTTC
once | - | TRBJ2-1 | TRBV6-5 | CASSFRQANNEQFF | TGTGCCAGCAGTTTCCGCCAGGCCAACAATGAGCAGTTCTTC
- | - | TRBJ2-2 | TRBV28 | CASSLRPNTGELFF | TGTGCCAGCAGTTTACGACCGAACACCGGGGAGCTGTTTTTT
few | - | TRBJ2-3 | TRBV2 | CASSERPDDTQYF | TGTGCCAGCAGTGAAAGGCCGGACGATACGCAGTATTTT
- | - | TRBJ1-3 | TRBV27 | CASGRGNTIYF | TGTGCCAGCGGCCGAGGGAACACCATATATTTT
- | TRBD2 | TRBJ2-1 | TRBV7-3 | CASSLTTSGYNEQFF | TGTGCCAGCAGCTTAACGACTAGCGGATACAATGAGCAGTTCTTC
- | TRBD1 | TRBJ1-2 | TRBV20-1 | CSARDGTDGDPYGYTF | TGCAGTGCTAGAGATGGGACAGACGGAGACCCCTATGGCTACACCTTC
- | TRBD1 | TRBJ1-6 | TRBV12-3/TRBV12-4 | CASRETGVSYNSPLHF | TGTGCCAGCAGAGAAACAGGGGTCTCCTATAATTCACCCCTCCACTTT
- | - | TRBJ2-7 | TRBV20-1 | CSARPQQGSSYEQYF | TGCAGTGCTAGACCCCAGCAGGGAAGCTCCTACGAGCAGTACTTC
few | - | TRBJ2-4 | TRBV28 | CASGTGAKNIQYF | TGTGCCAGCGGGACCGGCGCCAAAAACATTCAGTACTTC